This TCR beta chain was documented in a study of T-cell memory formation after mild COVID-19. Study findings and constraints: The authors did not confirm SARS-CoV-2 specificity of second-wave clones peaking day 37. Prior to infection, memory already included some responding clones, suggesting cross-reactive memory joined.

A single record per CDR3 protein comes from TCRdb applying MiXCR to the 5' RACE reads. The sample includes 360,000 or so distinct CDR3 sequences, approximately 27% of them seen just once. This clonotype was counted only a few times. No antigen is known for it. Trimming pared 7 bases from V and 3 bases from J, leaving 16 bases between. The CDR3 has 15 amino acids. The source of this sequence is an adult woman who had mild COVID-19 (a few samples of this study predate the infection). Cell type and time point are not known. Sequencing input: PBMCs or a T cell subset sorted from them (not recorded which). This chain uses TRBV12-3 or TRBV12-4 with TRBJ2-1, with D hard to call. The CDR3 DNA follows: TGTGCCAGCACCCCCCTAGAGACTGACTACAATGAGCAGTTCTTC. It specifies CASTPLETDYNEQFF.